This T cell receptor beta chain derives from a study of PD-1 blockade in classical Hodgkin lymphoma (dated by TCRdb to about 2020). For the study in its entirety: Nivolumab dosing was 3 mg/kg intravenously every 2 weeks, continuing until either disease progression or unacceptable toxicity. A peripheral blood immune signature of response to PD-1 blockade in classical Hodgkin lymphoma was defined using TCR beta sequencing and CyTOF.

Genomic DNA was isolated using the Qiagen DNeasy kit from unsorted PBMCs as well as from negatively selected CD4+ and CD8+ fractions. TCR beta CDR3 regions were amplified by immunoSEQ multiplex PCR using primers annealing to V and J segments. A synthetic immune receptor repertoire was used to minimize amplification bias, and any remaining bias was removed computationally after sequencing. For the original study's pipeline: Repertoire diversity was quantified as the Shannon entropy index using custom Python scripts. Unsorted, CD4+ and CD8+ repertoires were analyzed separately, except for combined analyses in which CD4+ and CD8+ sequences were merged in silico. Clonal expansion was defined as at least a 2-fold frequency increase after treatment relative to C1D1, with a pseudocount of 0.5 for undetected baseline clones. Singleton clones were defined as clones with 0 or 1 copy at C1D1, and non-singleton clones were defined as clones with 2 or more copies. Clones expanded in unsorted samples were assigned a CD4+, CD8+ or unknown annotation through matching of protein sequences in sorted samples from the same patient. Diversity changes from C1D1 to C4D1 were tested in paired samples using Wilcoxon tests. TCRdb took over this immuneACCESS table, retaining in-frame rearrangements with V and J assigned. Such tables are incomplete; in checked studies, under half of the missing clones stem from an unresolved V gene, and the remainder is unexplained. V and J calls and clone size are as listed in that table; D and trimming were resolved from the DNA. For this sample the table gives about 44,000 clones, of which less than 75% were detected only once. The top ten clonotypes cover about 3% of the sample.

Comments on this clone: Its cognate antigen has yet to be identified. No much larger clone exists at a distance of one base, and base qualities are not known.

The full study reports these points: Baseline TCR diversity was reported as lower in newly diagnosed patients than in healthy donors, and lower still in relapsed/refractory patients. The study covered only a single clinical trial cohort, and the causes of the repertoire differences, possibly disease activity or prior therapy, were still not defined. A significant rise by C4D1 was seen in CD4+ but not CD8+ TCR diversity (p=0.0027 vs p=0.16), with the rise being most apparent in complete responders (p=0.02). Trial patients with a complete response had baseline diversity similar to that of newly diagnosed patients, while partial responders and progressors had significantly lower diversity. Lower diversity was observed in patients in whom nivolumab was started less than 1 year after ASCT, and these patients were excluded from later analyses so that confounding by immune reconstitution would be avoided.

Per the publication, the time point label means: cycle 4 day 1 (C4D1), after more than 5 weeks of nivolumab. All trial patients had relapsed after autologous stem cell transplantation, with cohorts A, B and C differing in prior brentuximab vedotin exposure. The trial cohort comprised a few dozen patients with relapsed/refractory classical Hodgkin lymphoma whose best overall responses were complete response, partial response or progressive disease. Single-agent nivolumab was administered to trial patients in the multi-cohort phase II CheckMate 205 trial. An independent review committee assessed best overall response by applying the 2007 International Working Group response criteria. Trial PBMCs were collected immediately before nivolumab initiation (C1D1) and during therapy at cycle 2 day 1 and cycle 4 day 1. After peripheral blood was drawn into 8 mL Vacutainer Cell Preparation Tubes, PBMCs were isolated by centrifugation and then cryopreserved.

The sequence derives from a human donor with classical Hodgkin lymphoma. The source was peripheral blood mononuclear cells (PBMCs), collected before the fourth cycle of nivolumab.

The bases read TGTGCCAGCAGCCCCCCCGAGCCCTACGAGCAGTACTTC. Translated, this is CASSPPEPYEQYF. This chain is built from TRBV6-6 and TRBJ2-7; the D gene cannot be resolved reliably. The CDR3 measures 13 amino acids from cysteine to phenylalanine. Just CDR3 DNA is preserved here, 39 bases in frame from base 1. V is cut by 6 bases and J by 2 bases, and the space between the germline ends is 11 bases. The germline V gene (reference sequence) yields MNHNY for CDR1 and SVGAGI for CDR2.